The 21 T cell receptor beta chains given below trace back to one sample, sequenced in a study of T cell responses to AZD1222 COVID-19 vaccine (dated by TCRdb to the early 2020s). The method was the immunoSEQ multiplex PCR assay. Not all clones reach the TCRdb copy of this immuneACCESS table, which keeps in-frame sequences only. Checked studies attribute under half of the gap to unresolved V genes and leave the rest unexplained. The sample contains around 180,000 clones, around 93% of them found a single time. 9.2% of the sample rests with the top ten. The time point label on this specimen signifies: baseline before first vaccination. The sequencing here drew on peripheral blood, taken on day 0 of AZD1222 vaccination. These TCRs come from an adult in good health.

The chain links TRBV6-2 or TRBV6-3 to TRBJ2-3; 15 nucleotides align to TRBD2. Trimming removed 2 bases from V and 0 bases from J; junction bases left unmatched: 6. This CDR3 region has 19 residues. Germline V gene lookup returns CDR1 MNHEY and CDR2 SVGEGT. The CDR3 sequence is CASSYAGTSGRISTDTQYF. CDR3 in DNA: TGTGCCAGCAGTTACGCCGGGACTAGCGGGAGGATTAGCACAGATACGCAGTATTTT.

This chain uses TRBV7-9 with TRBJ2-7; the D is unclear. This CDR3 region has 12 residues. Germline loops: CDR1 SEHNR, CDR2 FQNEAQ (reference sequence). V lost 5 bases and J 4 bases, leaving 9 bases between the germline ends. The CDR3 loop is CASSNEGYEQYF. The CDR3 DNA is TGTGCCAGCAGCAATGAAGGATACGAGCAGTACTTC. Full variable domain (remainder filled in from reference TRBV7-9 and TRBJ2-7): DTGVSQNPRHKITKRGQNVTFRCDPISEHNRLYWYRQTLGQGPEFLTYFQNEAQLEKSRLLSDRFSAERPKGSFSTLEIQRTEQGDSAMYLCASSNEGYEQYFGPGTRLTVT.

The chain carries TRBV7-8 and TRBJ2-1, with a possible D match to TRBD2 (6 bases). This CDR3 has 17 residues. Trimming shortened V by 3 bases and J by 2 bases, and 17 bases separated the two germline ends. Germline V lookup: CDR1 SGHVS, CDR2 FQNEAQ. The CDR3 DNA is TGTGCCAGCAGCTTCTTTGGGGCGGGACGTGCCTACAATGAGCAGTTCTTC. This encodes CASSFFGAGRAYNEQFF.

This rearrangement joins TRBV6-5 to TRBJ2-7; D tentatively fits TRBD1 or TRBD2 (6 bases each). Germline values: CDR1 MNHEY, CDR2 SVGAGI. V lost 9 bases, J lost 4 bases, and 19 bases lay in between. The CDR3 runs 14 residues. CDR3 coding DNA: TGTGCCAGTAACAGGGACTCTGTGGTTTACGAGCAGTACTTC. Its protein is CASNRDSVVYEQYF.

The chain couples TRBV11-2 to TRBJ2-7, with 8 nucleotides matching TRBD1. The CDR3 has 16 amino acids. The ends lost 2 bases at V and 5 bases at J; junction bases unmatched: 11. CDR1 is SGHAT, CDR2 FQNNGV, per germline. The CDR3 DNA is TGTGCCAGCAGCTTATCCCCCCAGGGGGCAGGTGACGAGCAGTACTTC. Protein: CASSLSPQGAGDEQYF.

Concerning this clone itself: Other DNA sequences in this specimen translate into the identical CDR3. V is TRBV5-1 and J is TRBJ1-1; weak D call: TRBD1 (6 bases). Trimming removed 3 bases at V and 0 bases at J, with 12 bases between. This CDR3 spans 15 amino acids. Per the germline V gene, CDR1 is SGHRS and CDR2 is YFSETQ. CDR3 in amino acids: CASSSKGGMNTEAFF. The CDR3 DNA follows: TGCGCCAGCAGCTCAAAGGGGGGCATGAACACTGAAGCTTTCTTT.

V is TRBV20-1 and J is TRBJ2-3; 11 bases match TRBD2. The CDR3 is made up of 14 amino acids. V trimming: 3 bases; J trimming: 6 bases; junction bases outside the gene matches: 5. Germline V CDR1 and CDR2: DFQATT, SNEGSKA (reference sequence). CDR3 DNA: TGCAGTGCTAGTAGACTAGCGGGATGGGATACGCAGTATTTT. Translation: CSASRLAGWDTQYF.

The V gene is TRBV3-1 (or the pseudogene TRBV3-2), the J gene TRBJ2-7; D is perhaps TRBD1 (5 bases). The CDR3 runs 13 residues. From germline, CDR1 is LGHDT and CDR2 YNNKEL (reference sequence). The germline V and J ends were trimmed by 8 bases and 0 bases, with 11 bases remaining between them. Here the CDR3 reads CASRLRGSYEQYF. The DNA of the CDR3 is TGTGCCAGCCGCCTTAGGGGCTCCTACGAGCAGTACTTC.

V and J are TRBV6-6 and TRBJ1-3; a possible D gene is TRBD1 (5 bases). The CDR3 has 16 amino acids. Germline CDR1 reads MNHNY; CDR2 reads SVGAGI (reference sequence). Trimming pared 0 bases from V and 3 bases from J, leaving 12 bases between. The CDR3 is CASSYSFGGIGNTIYF. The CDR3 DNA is TGTGCCAGCAGTTACTCCTTCGGGGGAATTGGAAACACCATATATTTT.

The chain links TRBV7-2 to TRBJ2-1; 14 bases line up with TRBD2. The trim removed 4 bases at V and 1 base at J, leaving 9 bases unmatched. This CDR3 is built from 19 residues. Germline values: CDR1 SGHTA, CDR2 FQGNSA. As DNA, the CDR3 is TGTGCCAGCAGCTCCTGGGGACTAGCGGGAGTTCGATCCTACAATGAGCAGTTCTTC. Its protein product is CASSSWGLAGVRSYNEQFF.

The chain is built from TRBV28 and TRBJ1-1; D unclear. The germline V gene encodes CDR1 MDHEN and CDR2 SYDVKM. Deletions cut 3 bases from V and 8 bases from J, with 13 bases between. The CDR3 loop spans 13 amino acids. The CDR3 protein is CASSFIPYREAFF. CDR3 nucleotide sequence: TGTGCCAGCAGTTTCATCCCATATCGCGAAGCTTTCTTT.

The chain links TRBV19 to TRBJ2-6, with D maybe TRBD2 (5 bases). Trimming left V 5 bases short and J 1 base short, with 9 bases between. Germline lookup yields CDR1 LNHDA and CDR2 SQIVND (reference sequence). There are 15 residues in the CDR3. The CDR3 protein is CASSLSGSGANVLTF. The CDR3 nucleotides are TGTGCCAGTAGTCTGTCGGGGTCTGGGGCCAACGTCCTGACTTTC.

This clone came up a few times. CDR3 nucleotides: TGCAGCGTTGACTCGTTTGGGCATGGCTACACCTTC. Translating it yields CSVDSFGHGYTF. This chain joins TRBV29-1 and TRBJ1-2; D gene unclear. Trimming stripped 3 bases from V and 6 bases from J, with 11 bases between. The germline CDR1 and CDR2 sequences are SQVTM and ANQGSEA. This CDR3 is 12 amino acids long.

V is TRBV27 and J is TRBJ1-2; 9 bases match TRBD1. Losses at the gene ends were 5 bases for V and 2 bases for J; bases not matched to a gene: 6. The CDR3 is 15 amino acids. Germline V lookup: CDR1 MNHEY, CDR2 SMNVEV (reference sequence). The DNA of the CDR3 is TGTGCCAGCAGTCCCCCAGGACAGGGGAACTATGGCTACACCTTC. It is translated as CASSPPGQGNYGYTF.

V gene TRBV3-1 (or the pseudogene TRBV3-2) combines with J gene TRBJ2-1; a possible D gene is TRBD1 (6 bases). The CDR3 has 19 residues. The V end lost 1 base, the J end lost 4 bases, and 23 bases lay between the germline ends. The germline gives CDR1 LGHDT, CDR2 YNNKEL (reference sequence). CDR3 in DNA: TGTGCCAGCAGCCAAGGCCACGAATCAGGGGTTAGGGGATACAATGAGCAGTTCTTC. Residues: CASSQGHESGVRGYNEQFF.

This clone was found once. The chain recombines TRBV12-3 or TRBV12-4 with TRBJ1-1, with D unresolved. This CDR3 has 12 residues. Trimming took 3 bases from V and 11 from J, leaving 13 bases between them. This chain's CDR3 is CASSFPKSRAFF. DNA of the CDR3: TGTGCCAGCAGTTTCCCCAAATCGCGGGCTTTCTTT.

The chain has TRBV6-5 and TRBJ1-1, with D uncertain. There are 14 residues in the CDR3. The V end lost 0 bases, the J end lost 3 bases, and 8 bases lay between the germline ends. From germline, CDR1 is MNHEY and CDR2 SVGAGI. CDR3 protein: CASSYSSWDTEAFF. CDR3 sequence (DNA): TGTGCCAGCAGTTACTCGAGTTGGGACACTGAAGCTTTCTTT.

This CDR3 is CASSWADFYEQYF. In DNA form, the CDR3 reads TGTGCCAGCAGTTGGGCGGACTTCTACGAGCAGTACTTC. The V call is TRBV12-3 or TRBV12-4, the J call TRBJ2-7; D perhaps matches TRBD2 (5 bases). Trimming left V 4 bases short and J 3 bases short, with 10 bases between. The CDR3 is 13 amino acids.

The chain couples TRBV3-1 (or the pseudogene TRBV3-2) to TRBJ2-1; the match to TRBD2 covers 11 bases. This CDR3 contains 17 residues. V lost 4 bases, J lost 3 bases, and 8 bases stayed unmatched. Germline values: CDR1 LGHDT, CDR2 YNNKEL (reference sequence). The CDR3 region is CASSLHPTSGIYNEQFF. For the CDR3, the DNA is TGTGCCAGCAGCCTGCACCCGACTAGCGGGATCTACAATGAGCAGTTCTTC.

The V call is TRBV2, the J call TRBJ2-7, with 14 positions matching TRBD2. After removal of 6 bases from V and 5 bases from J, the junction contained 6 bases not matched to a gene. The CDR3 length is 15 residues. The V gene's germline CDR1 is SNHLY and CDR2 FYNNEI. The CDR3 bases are TGTGCCAGCAGAGGACTAGCGGGAGGTATCCACGAGCAGTACTTC. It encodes CASRGLAGGIHEQYF. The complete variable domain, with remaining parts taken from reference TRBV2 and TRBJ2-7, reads EPEVTQTPSHQVTQMGQEVILRCVPISNHLYFYWYRQILGQKVEFLVSFYNNEISEKSEIFDDQFSVERPDGSNFTLKIRSTKLEDSAMYFCASRGLAGGIHEQYFGPGTRLTVT.

In DNA, the CDR3 is TGTGCCAGTACCCGCCGGGGGGCCCGTGATTCACCCCTCCACTTT. Protein: CASTRRGARDSPLHF. The V and J genes are TRBV19 and TRBJ1-6, with D tentatively TRBD1 (6 bases). The CDR3 is 15 amino acids. From germline, CDR1 is LNHDA and CDR2 SQIVND (reference sequence). With 7 bases removed from V and 8 bases from J, the gap between germline ends came to 18 bases.